The rows below give T cell receptor beta chains drawn from one sample of a study of CD8 T cells in ankylosing spondylitis. TCRdb recomputed calls from the 5' RACE reads with MiXCR, one row per CDR3 protein. This table has roughly 700,000 distinct CDR3 sequences, around 17% appearing once. The sequenced material came from blood, either unsorted or a sorted T cell fraction (not recorded which). Every receptor here comes from a male donor with ankylosing spondylitis. Each CDR3 is given with its conserved first and last residue. D genes are given only for firm matches. Clone size is stated in some rows and not others, as once, few, many or a class when expanded.

clone size: few; V gene: TRBV6-1; J gene: TRBJ2-3; D gene: .; CDR3 protein: CASTPGTGADTQYF; CDR3 DNA: TGTGCCAGCACCCCCGGGACTGGAGCAGATACGCAGTATTTT
clone size: few; V gene: TRBV30; J gene: TRBJ1-1; D gene: TRBD1; CDR3 protein: CAWSGQGGAEAFF; CDR3 DNA: TGTGCCTGGAGCGGACAGGGAGGGGCTGAAGCTTTCTTT
clone size: .; V gene: TRBV27; J gene: TRBJ1-6; D gene: .; CDR3 protein: CASSFNRLVMDSPLHF; CDR3 DNA: TGTGCCAGCAGTTTTAACAGGCTTGTGATGGATTCACCCCTCCACTTT
clone size: few; V gene: TRBV6-1; J gene: TRBJ1-2; D gene: TRBD1; CDR3 protein: CASREGGQGNYGYTF; CDR3 DNA: TGTGCCAGCAGGGAGGGGGGACAGGGGAACTATGGCTACACCTTC
clone size: .; V gene: TRBV5-4; J gene: TRBJ1-3; D gene: .; CDR3 protein: CASSLARGSGNTIYF; CDR3 DNA: TGTGCCAGCAGCTTGGCGAGAGGCTCTGGAAACACCATATATTTT
clone size: .; V gene: TRBV14; J gene: TRBJ1-2; D gene: .; CDR3 protein: CASTQDGQSPYGYTF; CDR3 DNA: TGTGCCAGCACCCAAGACGGACAGTCACCCTATGGCTACACCTTC
clone size: .; V gene: TRBV27; J gene: TRBJ2-5; D gene: .; CDR3 protein: CASSLSSAAETQYF; CDR3 DNA: TGTGCCAGCAGTTTATCGTCGGCAGCGGAGACCCAGTACTTC
clone size: few; V gene: TRBV12-3/TRBV12-4; J gene: TRBJ2-3; D gene: TRBD2; CDR3 protein: CASSLALSGGYSTDTQYF; CDR3 DNA: TGTGCCAGCAGTTTAGCGCTCAGCGGGGGCTACAGCACAGATACGCAGTATTTT
clone size: few; V gene: TRBV6-1; J gene: TRBJ1-5; D gene: .; CDR3 protein: CASSEQWGINQPQHF; CDR3 DNA: TGTGCCAGCAGTGAACAGTGGGGGATCAATCAGCCCCAGCATTTT
clone size: few; V gene: TRBV20-1; J gene: TRBJ1-1; D gene: TRBD1; CDR3 protein: CSARAPGQTNTEAFF; CDR3 DNA: TGCAGTGCTAGAGCGCCGGGACAGACGAACACTGAAGCTTTCTTT
clone size: once; V gene: TRBV20-1; J gene: TRBJ1-2; D gene: .; CDR3 protein: CSARETSTRVYGYTF; CDR3 DNA: TGCAGTGCTAGAGAAACATCCACTCGTGTCTATGGCTACACCTTC
clone size: few; V gene: TRBV4-1; J gene: TRBJ2-3; D gene: .; CDR3 protein: CASSQVITDTQYF; CDR3 DNA: TGCGCCAGCAGCCAAGTCATTACAGATACGCAGTATTTT
clone size: .; V gene: TRBV7-2; J gene: TRBJ1-2; D gene: .; CDR3 protein: CAGQGPNYGYTF; CDR3 DNA: TGTGCCGGCCAGGGGCCGAACTATGGCTACACCTTC
clone size: .; V gene: TRBV3-1; J gene: TRBJ1-3; D gene: .; CDR3 protein: CASSPTDSGNTIYF; CDR3 DNA: TGTGCCAGCAGCCCGACAGATTCTGGAAACACCATATATTTT
clone size: .; V gene: TRBV7-9; J gene: TRBJ2-5; D gene: .; CDR3 protein: CASSLAQSGQETQYF; CDR3 DNA: TGTGCCAGCAGCTTAGCGCAGTCAGGGCAAGAGACCCAGTACTTC
clone size: many; V gene: TRBV5-1; J gene: TRBJ1-1; D gene: .; CDR3 protein: CASSLAGPNTEAFF; CDR3 DNA: TGTGCCAGCAGCTTAGCGGGGCCGAACACTGAAGCTTTCTTT
clone size: .; V gene: TRBV20-1; J gene: TRBJ2-1; D gene: TRBD2; CDR3 protein: CSARRLAGGRVYNEQFF; CDR3 DNA: TGCAGTGCTAGGAGACTAGCGGGGGGTCGGGTATACAATGAGCAGTTCTTC
clone size: many; V gene: TRBV29-1; J gene: TRBJ2-3; D gene: .; CDR3 protein: CSVDNRGTDTQYF; CDR3 DNA: TGCAGCGTTGATAACCGCGGCACAGATACGCAGTATTTT
clone size: few; V gene: TRBV4-1; J gene: TRBJ2-7; D gene: .; CDR3 protein: CASSHPRDLTSPYEQYF; CDR3 DNA: TGCGCCAGCAGCCATCCCCGGGACCTAACATCGCCCTACGAGCAGTACTTC
clone size: few; V gene: TRBV12-3/TRBV12-4; J gene: TRBJ1-4; D gene: .; CDR3 protein: CASRGANNEKLFF; CDR3 DNA: TGTGCCAGCAGGGGGGCAAATAATGAAAAACTGTTTTTT
clone size: few; V gene: TRBV27; J gene: TRBJ2-7; D gene: .; CDR3 protein: CASSFSANSYEQYF; CDR3 DNA: TGTGCCAGCAGTTTTTCGGCAAACTCCTACGAGCAGTACTTC
clone size: .; V gene: TRBV20-1; J gene: TRBJ2-5; D gene: TRBD2; CDR3 protein: CSARDRDRGGLQETQYF; CDR3 DNA: TGCAGTGCTAGAGATAGGGACCGGGGGGGCCTCCAAGAGACCCAGTACTTC
clone size: few; V gene: TRBV6-5; J gene: TRBJ2-1; D gene: .; CDR3 protein: CASSYTQTGWNEQFF; CDR3 DNA: TGTGCCAGCAGTTACACTCAGACAGGTTGGAATGAGCAGTTCTTC
clone size: few; V gene: TRBV10-3; J gene: TRBJ1-2; D gene: .; CDR3 protein: CAILDSQGGYGYTF; CDR3 DNA: TGTGCCATCCTGGACTCGCAGGGAGGGTATGGCTACACCTTC
clone size: many; V gene: TRBV5-1; J gene: TRBJ2-1; D gene: TRBD1; CDR3 protein: CASSVATGVGNEQFF; CDR3 DNA: TGCGCCAGCAGCGTCGCGACAGGGGTTGGAAATGAGCAGTTCTTC
clone size: .; V gene: TRBV29-1; J gene: TRBJ2-1; D gene: TRBD2; CDR3 protein: CSGGPKGARLAGGNEQFF; CDR3 DNA: TGCAGCGGGGGGCCTAAAGGGGCTCGACTAGCGGGGGGAAATGAGCAGTTCTTC
clone size: many; V gene: TRBV19; J gene: TRBJ1-1; D gene: .; CDR3 protein: CASSAGSTEAFF; CDR3 DNA: TGTGCCAGTAGTGCGGGCAGCACTGAAGCTTTCTTT
clone size: few; V gene: TRBV20-1; J gene: TRBJ2-5; D gene: .; CDR3 protein: CSAVPMGLDSWRSETQYF; CDR3 DNA: TGCAGTGCTGTACCTATGGGACTTGACAGTTGGCGGTCGGAGACCCAGTACTTC
clone size: .; V gene: TRBV5-1; J gene: TRBJ1-1; D gene: .; CDR3 protein: CASSYYKGETEAFF; CDR3 DNA: TGCGCCAGCAGCTATTACAAGGGGGAAACTGAAGCTTTCTTT
clone size: few; V gene: TRBV9; J gene: TRBJ2-5; D gene: .; CDR3 protein: CASSSTGIQETQYF; CDR3 DNA: TGTGCCAGCAGCTCCACAGGGATCCAAGAGACCCAGTACTTC
clone size: few; V gene: TRBV4-3; J gene: TRBJ2-4; D gene: .; CDR3 protein: CASSLTIFQEIAKNIQYF; CDR3 DNA: TGCGCCAGCAGCTTAACGATCTTCCAGGAGATAGCCAAAAACATTCAGTACTTC
clone size: .; V gene: TRBV6-1; J gene: TRBJ1-5; D gene: .; CDR3 protein: CASSEQLINQPQHF; CDR3 DNA: TGTGCCAGCAGTGAGCAACTGATCAATCAGCCCCAGCATTTT
clone size: .; V gene: TRBV5-1; J gene: TRBJ1-3; D gene: .; CDR3 protein: CASSPRARGPLSSSGNTIYF; CDR3 DNA: TGCGCCAGCAGCCCGCGGGCTAGGGGTCCACTATCCTCCTCTGGAAACACCATATATTTT
clone size: few; V gene: TRBV12-3/TRBV12-4; J gene: TRBJ2-7; D gene: TRBD2; CDR3 protein: CASSVRTSGKDEQYF; CDR3 DNA: TGTGCCAGCAGTGTTAGGACTAGCGGGAAGGACGAGCAGTACTTC
clone size: .; V gene: TRBV11-2; J gene: TRBJ2-3; D gene: .; CDR3 protein: CASSSGGGLRSPTDTQYF; CDR3 DNA: TGTGCCAGCAGCTCAGGCGGGGGCTTACGGTCCCCCACAGATACGCAGTATTTT
clone size: few; V gene: TRBV5-1; J gene: TRBJ2-7; D gene: TRBD2; CDR3 protein: CASSFQGLAGGSLYEQYF; CDR3 DNA: TGCGCCAGCAGCTTTCAAGGACTAGCGGGAGGCTCCTTATACGAGCAGTACTTC
clone size: .; V gene: TRBV2; J gene: TRBJ2-7; D gene: .; CDR3 protein: CASIFRSVTYEQYF; CDR3 DNA: TGTGCCAGCATTTTTAGGTCGGTAACCTACGAGCAGTACTTC
clone size: few; V gene: TRBV6-5; J gene: TRBJ2-2; D gene: .; CDR3 protein: CASSYSGTLANTGELFF; CDR3 DNA: TGTGCCAGCAGTTACTCCGGGACACTTGCGAACACCGGGGAGCTGTTTTTT
clone size: .; V gene: TRBV5-1; J gene: TRBJ2-3; D gene: TRBD2; CDR3 protein: CASSWTSGRFADTQYF; CDR3 DNA: TGCGCCAGCAGCTGGACTAGCGGCCGGTTTGCAGATACGCAGTATTTT
clone size: .; V gene: TRBV29-1; J gene: TRBJ2-1; D gene: TRBD2; CDR3 protein: CSVEPGTSGANEQFF; CDR3 DNA: TGCAGCGTTGAGCCCGGGACTAGTGGTGCCAATGAGCAGTTCTTC
clone size: many; V gene: TRBV29-1; J gene: TRBJ2-2; D gene: .; CDR3 protein: CSVAGTGELFF; CDR3 DNA: TGCAGCGTTGCGGGTACCGGGGAGCTGTTTTTT
clone size: .; V gene: TRBV5-1; J gene: TRBJ2-5; D gene: TRBD2; CDR3 protein: CASSQPAGGETQYF; CDR3 DNA: TGCGCCAGCAGCCAACCAGCGGGAGGAGAGACCCAGTACTTC
clone size: .; V gene: TRBV19; J gene: TRBJ2-2; D gene: .; CDR3 protein: CASSMGLPNTGELFF; CDR3 DNA: TGTGCCAGTAGTATGGGACTTCCGAACACCGGGGAGCTGTTTTTT
clone size: few; V gene: TRBV7-2; J gene: TRBJ2-3; D gene: .; CDR3 protein: CASSFGLAGNTDTQYF; CDR3 DNA: TGTGCCAGCAGCTTTGGCTTGGCGGGGAACACAGATACGCAGTATTTT
clone size: few; V gene: TRBV15; J gene: TRBJ1-5; D gene: TRBD1; CDR3 protein: CATAENRGQPQHF; CDR3 DNA: TGTGCCACTGCCGAAAACAGGGGCCAGCCCCAGCATTTT
clone size: .; V gene: TRBV4-3; J gene: TRBJ1-2; D gene: TRBD1; CDR3 protein: CASSQDKTGRYGYTF; CDR3 DNA: TGCGCCAGCAGCCAAGATAAGACAGGGAGATATGGCTACACCTTC
clone size: .; V gene: TRBV24-1; J gene: TRBJ2-2; D gene: TRBD1; CDR3 protein: CATRGTGGSGELFF; CDR3 DNA: TGTGCCACCAGGGGGACAGGGGGCTCCGGGGAGCTGTTTTTT
clone size: .; V gene: TRBV12-3/TRBV12-4; J gene: TRBJ2-3; D gene: .; CDR3 protein: CASRPDSTHTQYF; CDR3 DNA: TGTGCCAGCAGGCCTGACAGCACACATACGCAGTATTTT
clone size: few; V gene: TRBV2; J gene: TRBJ1-3; D gene: TRBD1; CDR3 protein: CASSSLKWDRAGNTIYF; CDR3 DNA: TGTGCCAGCAGCTCGTTAAAATGGGACAGGGCCGGAAACACCATATATTTT
clone size: .; V gene: TRBV10-3; J gene: TRBJ2-1; D gene: TRBD2; CDR3 protein: CAISESGTIVEQFF; CDR3 DNA: TGTGCCATCAGTGAGTCCGGGACTATCGTTGAGCAGTTCTTC
clone size: once; V gene: TRBV5-6; J gene: TRBJ2-7; D gene: TRBD2; CDR3 protein: CASSLGSTGRAVYEQYF; CDR3 DNA: TGTGCCAGCAGCTTGGGTAGTACCGGGAGGGCCGTCTACGAGCAGTACTTC
clone size: .; V gene: TRBV20-1; J gene: TRBJ2-7; D gene: TRBD2; CDR3 protein: CSASPGLAVRSYEQYF; CDR3 DNA: TGCAGTGCGTCGCCGGGACTAGCGGTTCGTTCCTACGAGCAGTACTTC
clone size: few; V gene: TRBV6-1; J gene: TRBJ2-7; D gene: TRBD2; CDR3 protein: CASRAIGDYDSYEQYF; CDR3 DNA: TGTGCCAGCAGAGCAATAGGGGACTACGACTCCTACGAGCAGTACTTC
clone size: once; V gene: TRBV7-2; J gene: TRBJ1-2; D gene: .; CDR3 protein: CASSFGGQTNYGYTF; CDR3 DNA: TGTGCCAGCAGCTTCGGGGGACAAACTAACTATGGCTACACCTTC
clone size: .; V gene: TRBV11-2; J gene: TRBJ1-2; D gene: TRBD1; CDR3 protein: CASSLGQGAGYGYTF; CDR3 DNA: TGTGCCAGCAGCTTAGGGCAGGGGGCTGGCTATGGCTACACCTTC
clone size: few; V gene: TRBV5-1; J gene: TRBJ2-6; D gene: .; CDR3 protein: CASSPLRVSGANVLTF; CDR3 DNA: TGCGCCAGCAGCCCTCTGAGAGTGTCTGGGGCCAACGTCCTGACTTTC
clone size: .; V gene: TRBV7-2; J gene: TRBJ1-1; D gene: TRBD1; CDR3 protein: CASSRGTGSNTEAFF; CDR3 DNA: TGTGCCAGCAGCAGGGGGACAGGGAGCAACACTGAAGCTTTCTTT